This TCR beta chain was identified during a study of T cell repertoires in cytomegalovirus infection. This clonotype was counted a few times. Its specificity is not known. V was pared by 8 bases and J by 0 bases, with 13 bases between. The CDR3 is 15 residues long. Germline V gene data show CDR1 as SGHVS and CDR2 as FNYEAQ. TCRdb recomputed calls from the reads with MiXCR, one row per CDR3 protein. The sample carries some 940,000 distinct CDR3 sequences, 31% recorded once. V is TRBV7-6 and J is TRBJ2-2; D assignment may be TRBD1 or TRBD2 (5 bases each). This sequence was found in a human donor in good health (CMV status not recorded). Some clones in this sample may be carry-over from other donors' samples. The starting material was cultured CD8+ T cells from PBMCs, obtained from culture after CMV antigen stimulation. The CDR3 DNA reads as TGTGCCAGCTCCCGGGTGGGGGCGAACACCGGGGAGCTGTTTTTT. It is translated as CASSRVGANTGELFF. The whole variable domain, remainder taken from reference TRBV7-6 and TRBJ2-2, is GAGVSQSPRYKVTKRGQDVALRCDPISGHVSLYWYRQALGQGPEFLTYFNYEAQQDKSGLPNDRFSAERPEGSISTLTIQRTEQRDSAMYRCASSRVGANTGELFFGEGSRLTVL.